These T cell receptor beta chains were read from a single sample in a study of PD-1 blockade in classical Hodgkin lymphoma. Sequencing was performed with immunoSEQ multiplex PCR; in TCRdb, only in-frame clones are kept and a portion is missing. Of tens of thousands of clones in the sample, about 85% were seen once. The sample consisted of peripheral blood mononuclear cells (PBMCs), taken before the fourth cycle of nivolumab. These receptors originate from a human donor with classical Hodgkin lymphoma. Each CDR3 is given with its conserved first and last residue. The D gene is left open where the match is weak. Rows may omit the clone size; those that give it use once, few, many or a size class.

abundance: NA
j_gene: TRBJ2-3
v_gene: TRBV28
d_gene: NA
CDR3aa: CASSLEDGTDTQYF
CDR3nt: TGTGCCAGCAGTTTGGAAGACGGCACAGATACGCAGTATTTT

abundance: NA
j_gene: TRBJ2-5
v_gene: TRBV10-2
d_gene: NA
CDR3aa: CASGAGEKTQYF
CDR3nt: TGCGCCAGCGGGGCGGGTGAGAAGACCCAGTACTTC

abundance: NA
j_gene: TRBJ2-5
v_gene: TRBV6-5
d_gene: NA
CDR3aa: CASSGGLPQETQYF
CDR3nt: TGTGCCAGCAGTGGGGGACTGCCTCAAGAGACCCAGTACTTC

abundance: few
j_gene: TRBJ2-7
v_gene: TRBV5-1
d_gene: NA
CDR3aa: CASSLDGSYEQYF
CDR3nt: TGCGCCAGCAGCTTGGACGGATCCTACGAGCAGTACTTC

abundance: once
j_gene: TRBJ2-7
v_gene: TRBV5-1
d_gene: NA
CDR3aa: CASSFVAGDEQYF
CDR3nt: TGCGCCAGCAGCTTCGTCGCAGGGGACGAGCAGTACTTC

abundance: NA
j_gene: TRBJ2-2
v_gene: TRBV5-1
d_gene: NA
CDR3aa: CASSFSGLNTGELFF
CDR3nt: TGCGCCAGCAGCTTTTCAGGGCTGAACACCGGGGAGCTGTTTTTT

abundance: NA
j_gene: TRBJ2-3
v_gene: TRBV12-5
d_gene: NA
CDR3aa: CASGLVPGDGTDTQYF
CDR3nt: TGTGCTAGTGGTTTGGTTCCGGGGGACGGCACAGATACGCAGTATTTT

abundance: NA
j_gene: TRBJ1-6
v_gene: TRBV9
d_gene: NA
CDR3aa: CASSLAGWGSPLHF
CDR3nt: TGTGCCAGCAGCCTGGCAGGGTGGGGTTCACCCCTCCACTTT

abundance: NA
j_gene: TRBJ2-7
v_gene: TRBV7-6
d_gene: NA
CDR3aa: CASSPGQPYEQYF
CDR3nt: TGTGCCAGCAGCCCCGGACAGCCGTACGAGCAGTACTTC

abundance: NA
j_gene: TRBJ2-1
v_gene: TRBV30
d_gene: NA
CDR3aa: CAWSDLDNEQFF
CDR3nt: TGTGCCTGGAGCGACCTAGACAATGAGCAGTTCTTC

abundance: NA
j_gene: TRBJ2-6
v_gene: TRBV5-1
d_gene: NA
CDR3aa: CASSFDSSGANVLTF
CDR3nt: TGCGCCAGCAGCTTCGACAGCTCTGGGGCCAACGTCCTGACTTTC

abundance: NA
j_gene: TRBJ2-2
v_gene: TRBV6-1
d_gene: TRBD2
CDR3aa: CASQLAKNTGELFF
CDR3nt: TGTGCCAGCCAACTAGCGAAGAACACCGGGGAGCTGTTTTTT

abundance: NA
j_gene: TRBJ2-7
v_gene: TRBV5-1
d_gene: TRBD1
CDR3aa: CASSLGQGDYEQYF
CDR3nt: TGCGCCAGCAGCTTAGGACAGGGAGACTACGAGCAGTACTTC

abundance: NA
j_gene: TRBJ1-3
v_gene: TRBV5-6
d_gene: NA
CDR3aa: CASSLTTLYSGNTIYF
CDR3nt: TGTGCCAGCAGCCTCACCACATTGTACTCTGGAAACACCATATATTTT

abundance: NA
j_gene: TRBJ2-7
v_gene: TRBV4-2
d_gene: NA
CDR3aa: CASSQAREQYF
CDR3nt: TGTGCCAGCAGCCAAGCCCGCGAGCAGTACTTC

abundance: NA
j_gene: TRBJ2-7
v_gene: TRBV7-8
d_gene: NA
CDR3aa: CASSAYSYEQYF
CDR3nt: TGTGCCAGCAGCGCCTATTCGTACGAGCAGTACTTC

abundance: NA
j_gene: TRBJ2-1
v_gene: TRBV11-2
d_gene: TRBD2
CDR3aa: CASSPGSGGGSYNEQFF
CDR3nt: TGTGCCAGCAGCCCTGGCTCGGGGGGAGGCTCCTACAATGAGCAGTTCTTC

abundance: once
j_gene: TRBJ2-7
v_gene: TRBV7-8
d_gene: TRBD2
CDR3aa: CASSLRIPVVRGGYEQYF
CDR3nt: TGTGCCAGCAGCTTAAGGATCCCAGTAGTGCGGGGGGGCTACGAGCAGTACTTC

abundance: once
j_gene: TRBJ1-2
v_gene: TRBV4-1
d_gene: NA
CDR3aa: CASSQDQHYGYTF
CDR3nt: TGCGCCAGCAGCCAAGATCAACACTATGGCTACACCTTC

abundance: NA
j_gene: TRBJ2-1
v_gene: TRBV6-4
d_gene: TRBD1
CDR3aa: CASSEGTPGQGMFNEQFF
CDR3nt: TGTGCCAGCAGTGAAGGAACCCCGGGACAGGGGATGTTTAATGAGCAGTTCTTC

abundance: NA
j_gene: TRBJ2-7
v_gene: TRBV10-3
d_gene: NA
CDR3aa: CAISESAGEQYF
CDR3nt: TGTGCCATCAGTGAATCTGCGGGGGAGCAGTACTTC

abundance: once
j_gene: TRBJ1-3
v_gene: TRBV5-8
d_gene: NA
CDR3aa: CASSLPGGAGNTIYF
CDR3nt: TGTGCCAGCAGCTTGCCCGGGGGGGCTGGAAACACCATATATTTT

abundance: NA
j_gene: TRBJ2-3
v_gene: TRBV5-1
d_gene: NA
CDR3aa: CASSLQKSTDTQYF
CDR3nt: TGCGCCAGCAGCTTACAGAAATCCACAGATACGCAGTATTTT

abundance: NA
j_gene: TRBJ2-2
v_gene: TRBV19
d_gene: NA
CDR3aa: CASNRDPNTGELFF
CDR3nt: TGTGCCAGTAACAGGGACCCGAACACCGGGGAGCTGTTTTTT

abundance: NA
j_gene: TRBJ2-5
v_gene: TRBV7-6
d_gene: NA
CDR3aa: CASSLGGQYEETQYF
CDR3nt: TGTGCCAGCAGCTTAGGCGGCCAGTATGAAGAGACCCAGTACTTC

abundance: NA
j_gene: TRBJ2-5
v_gene: TRBV6-1
d_gene: NA
CDR3aa: CASRATGISAETQYF
CDR3nt: TGTGCCAGCAGGGCAACAGGGATTTCGGCAGAGACCCAGTACTTC

abundance: NA
j_gene: TRBJ2-3
v_gene: TRBV5-1
d_gene: TRBD2
CDR3aa: CASSQTSGVTDTQYF
CDR3nt: TGCGCCAGCAGCCAAACTAGCGGGGTAACAGATACGCAGTATTTT

abundance: NA
j_gene: TRBJ1-2
v_gene: TRBV5-1
d_gene: NA
CDR3aa: CASSLEGPGWGYTF
CDR3nt: TGCGCCAGCAGCTTGGAGGGGCCCGGGTGGGGCTACACCTTC

abundance: NA
j_gene: TRBJ2-1
v_gene: TRBV5-5
d_gene: NA
CDR3aa: CASSLLVAYNEQFF
CDR3nt: TGTGCCAGCAGCTTGCTGGTGGCCTACAATGAGCAGTTCTTC

abundance: NA
j_gene: TRBJ1-4
v_gene: TRBV5-1
d_gene: NA
CDR3aa: CASSNTGSTNEKLFF
CDR3nt: TGCGCCAGCAGCAATACAGGTTCAACTAATGAAAAACTGTTTTTT

abundance: NA
j_gene: TRBJ2-7
v_gene: TRBV5-1
d_gene: NA
CDR3aa: CASSGTQSSYEQYF
CDR3nt: TGCGCCAGCAGCGGGACACAGAGCTCCTACGAGCAGTACTTC

abundance: NA
j_gene: TRBJ1-2
v_gene: TRBV6-6
d_gene: NA
CDR3aa: CASSYISYGYTF
CDR3nt: TGTGCCAGCAGTTACATAAGCTATGGCTACACCTTC

abundance: NA
j_gene: TRBJ2-2
v_gene: TRBV5-1
d_gene: TRBD1
CDR3aa: CASSQRTGGNTGELFF
CDR3nt: TGCGCCAGCAGCCAAAGGACAGGGGGAAACACCGGGGAGCTGTTTTTT

abundance: NA
j_gene: TRBJ1-1
v_gene: TRBV5-1
d_gene: NA
CDR3aa: CASTSGSDTEAFF
CDR3nt: TGCGCCAGCACCTCAGGGTCGGACACTGAAGCTTTCTTT

abundance: NA
j_gene: TRBJ2-7
v_gene: TRBV2
d_gene: TRBD1
CDR3aa: CASRARTGYSHEQYF
CDR3nt: TGTGCCAGCAGGGCCCGGACAGGGTATAGCCACGAGCAGTACTTC

abundance: few
j_gene: TRBJ1-2
v_gene: TRBV30
d_gene: NA
CDR3aa: CALGVHYGYTF
CDR3nt: TGTGCCTTGGGGGTGCACTATGGCTACACCTTC